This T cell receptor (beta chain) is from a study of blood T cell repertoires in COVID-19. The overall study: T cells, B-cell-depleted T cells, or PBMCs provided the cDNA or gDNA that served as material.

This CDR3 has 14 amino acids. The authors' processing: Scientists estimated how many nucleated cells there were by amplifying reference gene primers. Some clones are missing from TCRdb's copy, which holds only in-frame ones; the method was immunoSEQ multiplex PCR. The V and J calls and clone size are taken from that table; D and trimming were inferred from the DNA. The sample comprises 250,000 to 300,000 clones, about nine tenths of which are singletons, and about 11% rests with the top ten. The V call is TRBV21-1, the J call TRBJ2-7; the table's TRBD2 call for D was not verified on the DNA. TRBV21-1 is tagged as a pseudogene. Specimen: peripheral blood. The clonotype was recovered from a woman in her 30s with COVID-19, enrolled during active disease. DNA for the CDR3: TGTGCCAGCAGCACCCCGGGAGTGGTGTATGAGCAGTACTTC. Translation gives CASSTPGVVYEQYF.